This is a list of T cell receptor beta chains from one sample in a study of human T cells and chemical hapten exposure. TCRdb processed the RACE reads anew with MiXCR; each CDR3 protein has one entry. Among over 150,000 distinct CDR3 sequences, 25% to 35% were seen once, and the ten largest hold around 2.3%. The source material was whole blood, sampled in connection with sensitization to the hapten diphenylcyclopropenone (DPC). The receptors stem from a young woman with alopecia areata. Some clones in this sample may be carry-over from other donors' samples. Each CDR3 is given with its conserved first and last residue.

V	J	CDR3
TRBV9	TRBJ1-1	CASSVGKTGPADGAFF
TRBV5-1	TRBJ2-3	CASSLVSSGVGNTQYF
TRBV6-2/TRBV6-3	TRBJ2-3	CASSYRGPTDTQYF
TRBV7-2	TRBJ1-4	CASSFVPQGSINEKLFF
TRBV27	TRBJ2-1	CASSLLASPYNEQFF
TRBV29-1	TRBJ2-2	CSVLGQVNTGELFF
TRBV7-9	TRBJ1-2	CASSRQAGGGYTF
TRBV9	TRBJ2-1	CASSVGLANNEQFF
TRBV7-9	TRBJ2-7	CASSLRTSGRVNEQYF
TRBV29-1	TRBJ2-7	CSVRATSSYEQYF
TRBV7-9	TRBJ1-1	CASTLLKNTEAFF
TRBV20-1	TRBJ2-7	CSATRQGGLSSYEQYF
TRBV20-1	TRBJ1-1	CSASRGPGAFF
TRBV28	TRBJ2-7	CASSPGQNSYEQYF
TRBV6-1	TRBJ2-4	CASRGSGGSAKNIQYF
TRBV2	TRBJ2-4	CASSLRLARGTKNIQYF
TRBV20-1	TRBJ2-2	CSAEDRARGTGELFF
TRBV7-8	TRBJ2-1	CASSLRLAGGTEQFF
TRBV6-6	TRBJ2-7	CASSNNREQYF
TRBV29-1	TRBJ2-7	CSVKITSGRPSYEQYF
TRBV3-1	TRBJ2-1	CASSQARLAGGHAEQFF
TRBV7-6	TRBJ2-1	CASSSTSVGYNEQFF
TRBV12-3/TRBV12-4	TRBJ2-7	CASSFAGPYEQYF
TRBV9	TRBJ2-7	CASSTTSQGEQYF
TRBV7-2	TRBJ2-5	CASSLVTALQETQYF
TRBV6-2/TRBV6-3	TRBJ1-1	CASSYGGLNTEAFF
TRBV7-9	TRBJ1-1	CASSFGKDEAFF
TRBV10-2	TRBJ1-2	CASSPGQGTYGYTF
TRBV20-1	TRBJ2-7	CSARAWYGGGTYEQYF
TRBV21-1	TRBJ1-2	CASSKVGHSLHHYGYTF
TRBV2	TRBJ1-1	CASSNRQVFAFF
TRBV7-3	TRBJ2-2	CASSGLAGGIGELFF
TRBV12-3/TRBV12-4	TRBJ2-7	CASRKTSGSSYEQYF
TRBV27	TRBJ2-7	CASSFSSGSYEQYF
TRBV12-3/TRBV12-4	TRBJ1-5	CASRTGHNSNQPQHF
TRBV2	TRBJ1-4	CASSGTGNEKLFF
TRBV6-4	TRBJ1-2	CASSPVRTGSGGYTF
TRBV7-2	TRBJ2-5	CASSFGLKETQYF
TRBV29-1	TRBJ2-2	CSIGGAGSGELFF
TRBV4-2	TRBJ1-1	CASSQGGIGEAFF
TRBV20-1	TRBJ1-1	CSARDPTGPNTEAFF
TRBV11-2	TRBJ2-7	CASSATGGGSYEQYF
TRBV5-1	TRBJ2-3	CASSWTSGGINTQYF
TRBV28	TRBJ2-7	CATMTSESYEQYF
TRBV15	TRBJ1-5	CATGAELGGNQPQHF
TRBV20-1	TRBJ2-7	CSARAPGLYEQYF
TRBV12-3/TRBV12-4	TRBJ2-2	CASSSQGPNTGELFF
TRBV11-3	TRBJ2-2	CASSLEGSGPGTGELFF
TRBV9	TRBJ2-7	CASSALGSGGFYEQYF
TRBV9	TRBJ2-1	CASSVGTGINEQFF
TRBV24-1	TRBJ2-2	CATSKPGPRSGELFF
TRBV24-1	TRBJ2-1	CATRRQVDYNEQFF
TRBV18	TRBJ2-7	CASSPGPDPANEQYF